This TCR beta chain was sequenced in a study of CXCR3-negative and CXCR3-positive naive CD8 T cells. Broader study findings: Diversity proved comparably high across both naive subsets and much lower in memory CD8+ cells.

As regards this clonotype: The antigen is unknown.

The CDR3 has 12 amino acids. The authors prepared UMI-labeled TRB cDNA libraries by 5' RACE. No DNA is given; TCRdb re-called the 5' RACE reads and lists each CDR3 protein once. The table lists around 90,000 distinct CDR3 sequences, with around 0.99% in the top ten. Every subset of CD8+ T cells was sorted in triplicate at 300,000 or so cells each. CD45RO-CCR7+CD27+CD95- characterized naive CD8+ T cells. This clonotype was sampled from a human donor in good health. Some clones in this sample may be carry-over from other donors' samples. The sequenced sample was naive CXCR3- CD8+ T cells from blood. Subset here: CD45RO-CCR7+CD27+CD95- naive CD8+ T cells lacking CXCR3 (TNR3-). V usage is TRBV12-3 or TRBV12-4 and J usage is TRBJ2-3. CDR3 sequence reads: CASSFGSDTQYF.